This T cell receptor beta chain originates from a study of blood T cell repertoires in COVID-19. Whole-study context: PBMCs, B-cell-depleted T cells, or T cells were the source of the cDNA or gDNA that made up the material.

Losses at the gene ends were 7 bases for V and 4 bases for J; bases not matched to a gene: 14. Germline assignment: CDR1 MNHEY and CDR2 SMNVEV (reference sequence). There are 17 residues in the CDR3. Clones were read by immunoSEQ multiplex PCR, and TCRdb kept only the in-frame ones, dropping some. Of 95,000 to 100,000 clones listed, about 87% were seen once; the top ten hold 11%. Sample: peripheral blood. The rearrangement links TRBV27 to TRBJ2-1; 9 bases are a match to TRBD1. This clonotype originated in a woman in her twenties or thirties with acute or convalescent COVID-19. The CDR3 DNA reads TGTGCCAGCAACGACCTCGGGACAGGGCGGGGGTACAATGAGCAGTTCTTC. Its protein is CASNDLGTGRGYNEQFF.